This T cell receptor beta chain was documented in a study of sequential checkpoint blockade in melanoma. For the study at large: First-line arms were nivolumab then ipilimumab, or the reverse, randomized 1:1. Maintenance nivolumab came after either treatment sequence.

With 3 bases removed from V and 2 bases from J, the gap between germline ends came to 10 bases. CDR3 length equals 14 residues. CDR1 SNHLY and CDR2 FYNNEI come from the germline V gene. Treatment meaning: randomized to nivolumab then ipilimumab (arm A) or the reverse (arm B). Sequencing was performed with immunoSEQ multiplex PCR; in TCRdb, only in-frame clones are kept and a portion is missing. The sample lists about 12,000 clones, 60% to 75% occurring once. The clonotype comes from a human donor with melanoma. The source material was CD8+ T cells sorted from blood (inferred from file names), sampled from a patient given nivolumab and ipilimumab in sequence. The chain couples TRBV2 to TRBJ2-5; D gene unclear. CDR3 sequence reads: CASSDRNRQETQYF. DNA of the CDR3: TGTGCCAGCAGTGATCGGAACAGACAAGAGACCCAGTACTTC.